This record covers a single TCR beta chain. Its specificity is not known. This record belongs to a study of T cells in Graves' hyperthyroidism and ophthalmopathy. Study-level background: Peripheral blood sampling occurred at initial diagnosis, before any treatment. The study's findings and limits: A median around 6.8 months before onset, the model predicted ophthalmopathy. Also found in blood were most expanded thyroid clonotypes above 0.001.

Germline V gene data show CDR1 as SGDLS and CDR2 as YYNGEE. The CDR3 spans 17 residues. V lost 4 bases to trimming and J lost 4 bases; unmatched junction nucleotides: 7. TCR beta CDR3 regions were amplified from RNA. Primed by the HTBI set, a first-round RT-PCR was run on the TCR CDR3. TCRdb analysed the multiplex PCR reads with MiXCR anew, one entry per CDR3 protein. The sample carries around 700,000 distinct CDR3 sequences, about 19% recorded once. The sequenced material came from blood. The rearrangement uses TRBV9 and TRBJ2-3; 15 bases agree with TRBD2. The clonotype was recovered from a woman aged 45-65 years with Graves' hyperthyroidism that later progressed to Graves' ophthalmopathy. This chain's CDR3 is CASSFRTSGGAADTQYF. DNA of the CDR3: TGTGCCAGCAGCTTCCGGACTAGCGGGGGGGCGGCAGATACGCAGTATTTT.